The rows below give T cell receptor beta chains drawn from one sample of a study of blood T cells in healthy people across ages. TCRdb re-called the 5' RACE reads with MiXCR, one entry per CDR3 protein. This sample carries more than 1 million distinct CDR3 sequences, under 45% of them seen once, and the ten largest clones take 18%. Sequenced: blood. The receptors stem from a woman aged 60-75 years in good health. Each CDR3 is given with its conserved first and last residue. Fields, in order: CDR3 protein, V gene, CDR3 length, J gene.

cdr3_aa: CSVSSSGSTDTQYF; v_call: TRBV29-1; cdr3_length: 14; j_call: TRBJ2-3
cdr3_aa: CASSYSMELLHYGYTF; v_call: TRBV6-7; cdr3_length: 16; j_call: TRBJ1-2
cdr3_aa: CASSLGQGWTDEQYF; v_call: TRBV7-2; cdr3_length: 15; j_call: TRBJ2-7
cdr3_aa: CASSWGTLGNEQFF; v_call: TRBV6-5; cdr3_length: 14; j_call: TRBJ2-1
cdr3_aa: CSVEDQELAGGRETQYF; v_call: TRBV29-1; cdr3_length: 17; j_call: TRBJ2-5
cdr3_aa: CASSEYHLAPTDTQYF; v_call: TRBV7-8; cdr3_length: 16; j_call: TRBJ2-3
cdr3_aa: CASSVGLAGIDEQFF; v_call: TRBV9; cdr3_length: 15; j_call: TRBJ2-1
cdr3_aa: CASSLSQGPSGSSYNEQFF; v_call: TRBV28; cdr3_length: 19; j_call: TRBJ2-1
cdr3_aa: CASSIGTGWMDTEAFF; v_call: TRBV28; cdr3_length: 16; j_call: TRBJ1-1
cdr3_aa: CSARTLSEQFF; v_call: TRBV20-1; cdr3_length: 11; j_call: TRBJ2-1
cdr3_aa: CASSLSAPHGYTF; v_call: TRBV7-2; cdr3_length: 13; j_call: TRBJ1-2
cdr3_aa: CASSQENREFEQYF; v_call: TRBV3-1; cdr3_length: 14; j_call: TRBJ2-7
cdr3_aa: CASTTGASEQFF; v_call: TRBV9; cdr3_length: 12; j_call: TRBJ2-1
cdr3_aa: CSASINEQFF; v_call: TRBV20-1; cdr3_length: 10; j_call: TRBJ2-1
cdr3_aa: CASTLRDSPYGYTF; v_call: TRBV6-1; cdr3_length: 14; j_call: TRBJ1-2
cdr3_aa: CASSEAGRGEAFF; v_call: TRBV2; cdr3_length: 13; j_call: TRBJ1-1
cdr3_aa: CASSQDGLAGETQYF; v_call: TRBV3-1; cdr3_length: 15; j_call: TRBJ2-5
cdr3_aa: CAKAALNEQFF; v_call: TRBV7-2; cdr3_length: 11; j_call: TRBJ2-1
cdr3_aa: CASRSTGTGQETQYF; v_call: TRBV5-6; cdr3_length: 15; j_call: TRBJ2-5
cdr3_aa: CASRARTGSNTGELFF; v_call: TRBV6-1; cdr3_length: 16; j_call: TRBJ2-2
cdr3_aa: CASCTGYGFNEKLFF; v_call: TRBV27; cdr3_length: 15; j_call: TRBJ1-4
cdr3_aa: CATSPRGGSSYEQYF; v_call: TRBV15; cdr3_length: 15; j_call: TRBJ2-7
cdr3_aa: CATSRDRLNEQFF; v_call: TRBV15; cdr3_length: 13; j_call: TRBJ2-1
cdr3_aa: CASSLGAATNEKLFF; v_call: TRBV12-3/TRBV12-4; cdr3_length: 15; j_call: TRBJ1-4
cdr3_aa: CASSRRTIAGTNLYNEQFF; v_call: TRBV12-3/TRBV12-4; cdr3_length: 19; j_call: TRBJ2-1
cdr3_aa: CASSPGTSGSSQYF; v_call: TRBV11-3; cdr3_length: 14; j_call: TRBJ2-3
cdr3_aa: CASSLDAGGLNEQYF; v_call: TRBV7-2; cdr3_length: 15; j_call: TRBJ2-5
cdr3_aa: CASTESGANVLTF; v_call: TRBV27; cdr3_length: 13; j_call: TRBJ2-6
cdr3_aa: CASSQRDRDGYTF; v_call: TRBV4-1; cdr3_length: 13; j_call: TRBJ1-2
cdr3_aa: CASSLSINTGELFF; v_call: TRBV27; cdr3_length: 14; j_call: TRBJ2-2
cdr3_aa: CASRELAGGGNEQFF; v_call: TRBV2; cdr3_length: 15; j_call: TRBJ2-1
cdr3_aa: CASSSNRGRFAETQYF; v_call: TRBV5-1; cdr3_length: 16; j_call: TRBJ2-5
cdr3_aa: CASSRGQVGGAFF; v_call: TRBV21-1; cdr3_length: 13; j_call: TRBJ1-1
cdr3_aa: CASSNSGRGAYEQYF; v_call: TRBV11-2; cdr3_length: 15; j_call: TRBJ2-7